A single sample gave rise to the 8 T cell receptor beta chains below, sequenced in a study of Ad26.COV2.S vaccination and SARS-CoV-2 variants. Regarding treatment: some 20 received Ad26.COV2.S at low or high dose, single or two shots; several received placebo; per-sample allocation not given. Sample collection was performed on day 63 after the first vaccine or placebo injection. Only in-frame clones appear in the TCRdb table, and some are missing; sequencing was by immunoSEQ multiplex PCR. The table lists approximately 360,000 clones, roughly four fifths of them singletons. This specimen consisted of peripheral blood, obtained in a trial of Ad26.COV2.S vaccine versus placebo. All receptors come from a person aged 18-60 years who received the Ad26.COV2.S COVID-19 vaccine or a placebo.

The chain combines TRBV7-6 with TRBJ1-3; no clear D gene. Germline V gene sequence: CDR1 SGHVS, CDR2 FNYEAQ. The CDR3 covers 16 residues. V was clipped by 4 bases and J by 3 bases, with 16 bases between them. In DNA, the CDR3 is TGTGCCAGCAGCTACGACATGGGGTCGCGTGGAAACACCATATATTTT. This gives the protein CASSYDMGSRGNTIYF.

The chain is built from TRBV2 and TRBJ2-2, with 10 positions matching TRBD2. With V trimmed by 4 bases and J by 8 bases, 4 bases remained unmatched. This CDR3 is built from 14 residues. In germline, CDR1 is SNHLY, CDR2 FYNNEI. The CDR3 DNA reads as TGTGCCAGCAGTGCTAGCGGGAGCGGAGGGGAGCTGTTTTTT. Encoded protein: CASSASGSGGELFF.

The rearrangement uses TRBV6-5 and TRBJ2-7; 9 positions agree with TRBD1. Trimming removed 6 bases from V and 0 bases from J; junction bases left unmatched: 6. Per the germline V gene, CDR1 is MNHEY and CDR2 is SVGAGI. The CDR3 runs 15 residues. CDR3 residues: CASRSGQGISYEQYF. The CDR3 DNA follows: TGTGCCAGCAGATCGGGACAGGGTATCTCCTACGAGCAGTACTTC.

CDR3 loop: CASSYSLQGAADTQYF. The CDR3, as DNA: TGTGCCAGCAGTTACTCCCTCCAGGGCGCGGCAGATACGCAGTATTTT. The rearrangement uses TRBV6-5 and TRBJ2-3, with TRBD1 as a possible D gene (5 bases). Germline values: CDR1 MNHEY, CDR2 SVGAGI. CDR3 size: 16 residues. V lost 0 bases and J 4 bases, leaving 14 bases between the germline ends.

The chain couples TRBV27 to TRBJ1-6; D is uncertain. The V gene's germline CDR1 is MNHEY and CDR2 SMNVEV (reference sequence). The CDR3 contains 14 residues. Trimming removed 6 bases from V and 3 bases from J, with 9 bases in between. DNA for the CDR3: TGTGCCAGCAGGTTCCGGAGCTATAATTCACCCCTCCACTTT. Protein: CASRFRSYNSPLHF.

The chain links TRBV7-2 to TRBJ1-6, with D possibly matching TRBD1 (6 bases). Trimming left V 2 bases short and J 10 bases short, with 12 bases between. The CDR3 runs to 14 residues. CDR1 is SGHTA and CDR2 is FQGNSA in the germline V gene. CDR3 amino acids: CASSLNAQGSPLHF. Written as DNA, the CDR3 is TGTGCCAGCAGCTTAAACGCTCAGGGGTCACCCCTCCACTTT.

The chain links TRBV28 to TRBJ2-3; 9 nucleotides line up with TRBD2. The V gene's germline CDR1 is MDHEN and CDR2 SYDVKM. With 2 bases clipped from V and 4 bases from J, the junction kept 7 bases outside the gene matches. The CDR3 totals 16 residues. The CDR3 DNA sequence: TGTGCCAGCAGTTTAGAAGGCGGGAGGGAAGCAGATACGCAGTATTTT. Translation gives CASSLEGGREADTQYF.

The V and J genes are TRBV18 and TRBJ1-1; the D gene is possibly TRBD1 (5 bases). Trimming took 6 bases from V and 7 from J, leaving 9 bases between them. This CDR3 comprises 11 residues. CDR1 and CDR2 from the germline V gene are KGHSH and LQKENI. Written as DNA, the CDR3 is TGTGCCAGCTCCTACGACAGTGAAGCTTTCTTT. It codes for CASSYDSEAFF. Combining the CDR3 with reference TRBV18 and TRBJ1-1 gives the whole variable domain NAGVMQNPRHLVRRRGQEARLRCSPMKGHSHVYWYRQLPEEGLKFMVYLQKENIIDESGMPKERFSAEFPKEGPSILRIQQVVRGDSAAYFCASSYDSEAFFGQGTRLTVV.